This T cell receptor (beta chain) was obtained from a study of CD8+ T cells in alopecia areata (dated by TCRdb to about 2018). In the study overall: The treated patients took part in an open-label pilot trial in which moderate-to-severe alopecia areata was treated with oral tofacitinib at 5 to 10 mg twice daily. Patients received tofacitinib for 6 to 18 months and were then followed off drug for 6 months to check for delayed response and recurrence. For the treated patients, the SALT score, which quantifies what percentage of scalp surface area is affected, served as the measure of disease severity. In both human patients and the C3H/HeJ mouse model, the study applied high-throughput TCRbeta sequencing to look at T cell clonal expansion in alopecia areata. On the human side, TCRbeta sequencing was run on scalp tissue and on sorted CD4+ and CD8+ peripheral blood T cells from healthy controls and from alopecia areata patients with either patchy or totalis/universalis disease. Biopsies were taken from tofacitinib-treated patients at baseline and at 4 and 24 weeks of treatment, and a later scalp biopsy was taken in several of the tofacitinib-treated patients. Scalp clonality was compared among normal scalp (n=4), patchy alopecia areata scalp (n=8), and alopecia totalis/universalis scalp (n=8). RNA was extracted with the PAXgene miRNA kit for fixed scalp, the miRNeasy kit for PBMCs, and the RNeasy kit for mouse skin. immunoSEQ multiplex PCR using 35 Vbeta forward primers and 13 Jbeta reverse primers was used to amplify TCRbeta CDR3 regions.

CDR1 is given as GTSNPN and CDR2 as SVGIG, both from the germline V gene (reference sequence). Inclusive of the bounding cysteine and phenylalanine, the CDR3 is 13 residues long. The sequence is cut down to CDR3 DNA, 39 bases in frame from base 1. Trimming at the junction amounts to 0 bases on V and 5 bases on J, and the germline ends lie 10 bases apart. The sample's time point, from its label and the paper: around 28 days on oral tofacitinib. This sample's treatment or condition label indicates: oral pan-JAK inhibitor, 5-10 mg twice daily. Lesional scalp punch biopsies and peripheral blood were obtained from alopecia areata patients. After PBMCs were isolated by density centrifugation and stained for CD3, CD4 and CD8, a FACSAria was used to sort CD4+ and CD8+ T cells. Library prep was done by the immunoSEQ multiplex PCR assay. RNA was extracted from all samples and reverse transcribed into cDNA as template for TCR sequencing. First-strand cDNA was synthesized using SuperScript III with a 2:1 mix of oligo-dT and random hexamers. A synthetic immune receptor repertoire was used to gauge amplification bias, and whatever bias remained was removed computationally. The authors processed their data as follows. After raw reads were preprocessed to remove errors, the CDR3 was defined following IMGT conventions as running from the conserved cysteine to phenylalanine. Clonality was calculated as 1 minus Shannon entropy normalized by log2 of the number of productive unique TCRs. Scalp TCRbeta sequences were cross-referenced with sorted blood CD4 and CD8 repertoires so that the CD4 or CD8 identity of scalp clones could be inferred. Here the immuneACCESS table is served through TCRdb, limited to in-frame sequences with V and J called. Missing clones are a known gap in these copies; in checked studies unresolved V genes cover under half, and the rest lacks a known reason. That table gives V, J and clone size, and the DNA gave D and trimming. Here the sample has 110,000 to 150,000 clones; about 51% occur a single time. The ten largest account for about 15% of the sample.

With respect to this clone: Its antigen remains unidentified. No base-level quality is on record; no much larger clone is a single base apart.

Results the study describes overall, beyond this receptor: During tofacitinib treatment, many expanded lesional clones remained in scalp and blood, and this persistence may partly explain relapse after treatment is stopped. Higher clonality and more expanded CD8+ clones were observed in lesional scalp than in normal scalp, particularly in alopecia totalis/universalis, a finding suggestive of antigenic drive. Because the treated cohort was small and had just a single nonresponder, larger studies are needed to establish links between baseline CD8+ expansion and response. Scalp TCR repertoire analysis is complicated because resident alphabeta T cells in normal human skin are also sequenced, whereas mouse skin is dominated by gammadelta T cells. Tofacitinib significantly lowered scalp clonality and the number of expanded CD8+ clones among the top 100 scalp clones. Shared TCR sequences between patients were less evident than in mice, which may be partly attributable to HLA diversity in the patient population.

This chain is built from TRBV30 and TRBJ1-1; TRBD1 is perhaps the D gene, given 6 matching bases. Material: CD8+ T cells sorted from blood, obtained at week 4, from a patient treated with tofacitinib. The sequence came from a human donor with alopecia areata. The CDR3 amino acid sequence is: CAWSVRGATEAFF. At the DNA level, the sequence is TGTGCCTGGAGTGTCCGGGGGGCGACTGAAGCTTTCTTT.